Listed here is a single T cell receptor (beta chain). The sample belongs to a study of cytomegalovirus exposure and HLA in healthy donors. The CDR3 runs 16 residues. Trimming left V 0 bases short and J 0 bases short, with 10 bases between. Per the germline V gene, CDR1 is SGHRS and CDR2 is YFSETQ. Researchers ran the PCR with 60 Vbeta and 13 Jbeta primers. Clones were sequenced by immunoSEQ multiplex PCR, and TCRdb holds only the in-frame ones, with some missing. This sample has about 160,000 clones; 75% occur once, and the top ten carry just under 5%. The sequence was collected from a male donor in good health and CMV-seronegative. Sample: PBMCs. This chain uses TRBV5-1 with TRBJ2-1; D is uncertain. The CDR3 DNA follows: TGCGCCAGCAGCTTGGAAGCCGCTAGCTCCTACAATGAGCAGTTCTTC. Its protein product is CASSLEAASSYNEQFF.